The 32 T cell receptor beta chains presented below share a single source sample, sequenced in a study of blood T cell repertoires in COVID-19 (dated by TCRdb to 2018 to 2021). Library construction relied on the immunoSEQ multiplex PCR assay. Here the immuneACCESS table is served through TCRdb, limited to in-frame sequences with V and J called. Missing clones are a known gap in these copies; in checked studies unresolved V genes cover under half, and the rest lacks a known reason. The sample includes about 220,000 clones, with 80% to 85% observed a single time. The ten largest make up 4.5% to 6% of the sample. Sequencing was performed on peripheral blood. Receptors originate from a woman in her fifties or sixties who had recovered from COVID-19.

V and J are TRBV7-3 and TRBJ2-2; 7 nucleotides agree with TRBD2. Germline CDR1 is SGHTA and CDR2 is FQGTGA. Trimming at V came to 4 bases and at J to 3 bases, leaving 5 bases not matched to a gene. CDR3 length: 15 residues. This CDR3 reads CASSSSGEHTGELFF. CDR3 DNA: TGTGCCAGCAGCTCAAGCGGGGAGCACACCGGGGAGCTGTTTTTT. Full variable domain (missing parts from reference TRBV7-3 and TRBJ2-2): GAGVSQTPSNKVTEKGKYVELRCDPISGHTALYWYRQSLGQGPEFLIYFQGTGAADDSGLPNDRFFAVRPEGSVSTLKIQRTERGDSAVYLCASSSSGEHTGELFFGEGSRLTVL.

This rearrangement joins TRBV12-3 or TRBV12-4 to TRBJ1-1, with D unresolved. With 6 bases removed from V and 5 bases from J, the gap between germline ends came to 10 bases. The CDR3 runs to 12 residues. In DNA form, the CDR3 reads TGTGCCAGCAGCCCAACAAAGACTGAAGCTTTCTTT. This codes for CASSPTKTEAFF.

This chain uses TRBV7-6 with TRBJ2-5; possible D gene TRBD1, 6 bases. The CDR3 is made up of 17 amino acids. V shed 1 base and J shed 9 bases, with 24 bases lying between them. Germline loops: CDR1 SGHVS, CDR2 FNYEAQ. CDR3 coding DNA: TGTGCCAGCAGCTTAGGGTATCGTATCACGCAGGGGCGGGCCCAGTACTTC. Its translation is CASSLGYRITQGRAQYF.

CDR3 nucleotides: TGTGCCAGCAGCCAAGATCTCACTGTTGGCGGCGAGCAGTACTTC. Its protein product is CASSQDLTVGGEQYF. The V gene is TRBV3-1 (or the pseudogene TRBV3-2), the J gene TRBJ2-7; D gene unclear. V was pared by 0 bases and J by 6 bases, with 15 bases between. Germline V gives CDR1 LGHDT, CDR2 YNNKEL (reference sequence). The CDR3 contains 15 residues.

The rearrangement joins TRBV30 to TRBJ1-3; D uncertain. V was shortened by 3 bases and J by 0 bases, with 12 bases between the two germline ends. CDR1 and CDR2 from the germline V gene are GTSNPN and SVGIG (reference sequence). CDR3 length: 15 residues. CDR3 loop: CAWSHAGGSGNTIYF. DNA of the CDR3: TGTGCCTGGAGCCACGCGGGCGGCTCTGGAAACACCATATATTTT.

The chain joins TRBV4-1 to TRBJ1-4, with no clear D. This CDR3 has 16 amino acids. V lost 0 bases, J lost 0 bases, and 8 bases lay in between. The germline V gene encodes CDR1 MGHRA and CDR2 YSYEKL. CDR3 coding DNA: TGCGCCAGCAGCCAAGAAACTGCATCAACTAATGAAAAACTGTTTTTT. This sequence encodes CASSQETASTNEKLFF.

In this sample, this clone turned up once. The chain combines TRBV9 with TRBJ1-1; 7 bases are a match to TRBD1. The CDR3 has 15 amino acids. Per germline, CDR1 SGDLS and CDR2 YYNGEE. V lost 0 bases and J lost 5; bases outside the gene matches: 7. In DNA, the CDR3 is TGTGCCAGCAGCGTAGTTTCGACAGGGCGAACTGAAGCTTTCTTT. Protein: CASSVVSTGRTEAFF. The whole variable domain, filled in from reference TRBV9 and TRBJ1-1, reads DSGVTQTPKHLITATGQRVTLRCSPRSGDLSVYWYQQSLDQGLQFLIQYYNGEERAKGNILERFSAQQFPDLHSELNLSSLELGDSALYFCASSVVSTGRTEAFFGQGTRLTVV.

This clone was seen only a few times. The chain links TRBV30 to TRBJ2-1; the D call may be TRBD1 or TRBD2 (5 bases each). The germline V and J ends were trimmed by 8 bases and 3 bases, with 14 bases remaining between them. The V gene's germline CDR1 is GTSNPN and CDR2 SVGIG (reference sequence). This CDR3 is 13 amino acids long. CDR3 sequence reads: CAGGEGFYNEQFF. For the CDR3, the DNA is TGTGCCGGGGGAGAGGGGTTCTACAATGAGCAGTTCTTC.

This clone is a singleton in its sample. The V and J genes are TRBV7-8 and TRBJ1-3, with D unresolved. Trimming cost V 1 base and J 3 bases, with 4 bases left between them. The CDR3 sequence is 13 residues long. The germline gives CDR1 SGHVS, CDR2 FQNEAQ. CDR3 nucleotides: TGTGCCAGCAGCTTAGTTAGTGGAAACACCATATATTTT. Protein product: CASSLVSGNTIYF.

This sequence joins TRBV7-9 and TRBJ2-4; 9 nucleotides agree with TRBD1. V gave up 0 bases and J gave up 1 base; unmatched junction bases: 4. The CDR3 covers 17 residues. Germline CDR1 is SEHNR and CDR2 is FQNEAQ (reference sequence). CDR3 region: CASSLAYRGRAKNIQYF. In nucleotides, the CDR3 is TGTGCCAGCAGCTTAGCGTACAGGGGGCGCGCCAAAAACATTCAGTACTTC.

The chain uses TRBV7-9 and TRBJ2-7; 8 bases are a match to TRBD1. The CDR3 runs 14 residues. V trimming: 2 bases; J trimming: 4 bases; junction bases outside the gene matches: 4. CDR1 is SEHNR and CDR2 is FQNEAQ in the germline V gene (reference sequence). Here the CDR3 reads CASSLQGAEYEQYF. The CDR3 bases are TGTGCCAGCAGCTTACAGGGGGCTGAGTACGAGCAGTACTTC.

CDR3 protein: CASRNLAGGPQETQYF. CDR3 nucleotides: TGCGCCAGCAGGAATTTAGCGGGGGGGCCTCAAGAGACCCAGTACTTC. The rearrangement links TRBV10-2 to TRBJ2-5; TRBD2 agrees at 11 bases. After removal of 6 bases from V and 2 bases from J, the junction contained 8 bases not matched to a gene. The CDR3 has 16 amino acids. CDR1 is WSHSY and CDR2 is SAAADI in the germline V gene.

Concerning this clone: Other DNA sequences in the sample encode the same CDR3. The chain has TRBV18 and TRBJ1-2; 9 bases agree with TRBD1. J was trimmed by 6 bases and V by 3 bases; bases with no gene match: 2. Germline assignment: CDR1 KGHSH and CDR2 LQKENI. This CDR3 region has 13 residues. As DNA, the CDR3 is TGTGCCAGCTCACCCGACAGGGGGAATGGCTACACCTTC. Its protein is CASSPDRGNGYTF.

The V call is TRBV20-1, the J call TRBJ1-2, with D unresolved. V lost 3 bases and J lost 8, with 16 bases in between. The length of the CDR3 is 13 residues. CDR1 and CDR2 (germline): DFQATT, SNEGSKA (reference sequence). In nucleotides, the CDR3 is TGCAGTGCTAGTGACACCACTACGGGGGGCTACACCTTC. Residues: CSASDTTTGGYTF.

V usage is TRBV6-5 and J usage is TRBJ1-3, with D possibly being TRBD1 (6 bases). The CDR3 is 16 amino acids. V gave up 4 bases and J gave up 4 bases, with 17 bases separating them. CDR1 MNHEY and CDR2 SVGAGI come from the germline V gene. DNA of the CDR3: TGTGCCAGCAGTTTTGGGGGGGGCGTCGAAGGAAACACCATATATTTT. It codes for CASSFGGGVEGNTIYF.

The genes are TRBV11-2 and TRBJ1-1; a weak D match, TRBD1 (6 bases). V was shortened by 6 bases and J by 5 bases, with 13 bases between the two germline ends. CDR1 is SGHAT, CDR2 FQNNGV, per germline. This CDR3 comprises 13 residues. The CDR3 reads CASRLITGTEAFF. The CDR3 coding sequence is TGTGCCAGCAGGTTAATTACAGGGACTGAAGCTTTCTTT. Full variable domain (rest looked up from reference TRBV11-2 and TRBJ1-1): EAGVAQSPRYKIIEKRQSVAFWCNPISGHATLYWYQQILGQGPKLLIQFQNNGVVDDSQLPKDRFSAERLKGVDSTLKIQPAKLEDSAVYLCASRLITGTEAFFGQGTRLTVV.

V usage is TRBV5-4 and J usage is TRBJ2-3, with D maybe TRBD1 (7 bases). Germline loops: CDR1 SGHNT, CDR2 YYREEE (reference sequence). This CDR3 has 15 residues. Between the trimmed V and J ends, which lost 0 bases and 3 bases, there was a span of 11 bases. The CDR3 region is CASSLARGRTDTQYF. In DNA form, the CDR3 reads TGTGCCAGCAGCTTGGCCAGGGGGAGGACAGATACGCAGTATTTT. Complete variable domain (other parts from reference TRBV5-4 and TRBJ2-3): ETGVTQSPTHLIKTRGQQVTLRCSSQSGHNTVSWYQQALGQGPQFIFQYYREEENGRGNFPPRFSGLQFPNYSSELNVNALELDDSALYLCASSLARGRTDTQYFGPGTRLTVL.

The chain joins TRBV9 to TRBJ2-6; no reliable D call. Germline V gene data show CDR1 as SGDLS and CDR2 as YYNGEE. Trimming pared 3 bases from V and 3 bases from J, leaving 7 bases between. This CDR3 has 14 amino acids. For the CDR3, the DNA is TGTGCCAGCAGCGCACCAGGTGGGGCCAACGTCCTGACTTTC. This encodes CASSAPGGANVLTF.

J is TRBJ2-3 and V is TRBV7-9; 15 nucleotides match TRBD2. Unmatched junction bases numbered 6, after V lost 3 bases and J lost 5 bases. CDR3 size: 17 residues. Germline V lookup: CDR1 SEHNR, CDR2 FQNEAQ (reference sequence). The CDR3 sequence: CASSFPGLAGGKDTQYF. The CDR3 coding sequence is TGTGCCAGCAGCTTCCCGGGACTAGCGGGGGGTAAAGATACGCAGTATTTT.

CDR3 in amino acids: CASSAYIQGWSAEAFF. CDR3 sequence (DNA): TGTGCCAGCAGTGCCTACATACAGGGTTGGAGCGCTGAAGCTTTCTTT. The genes are TRBV6-1 and TRBJ1-1; possibly TRBD1 for D (6 bases). Germline V gene lookup returns CDR1 MNHNS and CDR2 SASEGT. The CDR3 is 16 amino acids. The ends were cut back, 4 bases at V and 6 bases at J, with 21 bases in the middle.

The chain has TRBV6-1 and TRBJ1-2; 8 positions agree with TRBD1. CDR1 MNHNS and CDR2 SASEGT come from the germline V gene. The CDR3 covers 15 residues. J lost 7 bases, V lost 3 bases, and 10 bases had no gene match. CDR3 bases: TGTGCCAGCAGTGATTCCTCCAGACAGGGGCTTGGCTACACCTTC. Its protein is CASSDSSRQGLGYTF.

This clone occurred once. J is TRBJ2-5 and V is TRBV6-2 or TRBV6-3; 7 nucleotides align to TRBD2. This CDR3 is 12 amino acids long. Germline trimming cut 4 bases from V and 9 bases from J; bases unmatched to any gene: 5. CDR1 MNHEY and CDR2 SVGEGT come from the germline V gene. CDR3 loop: CASSSIGGAQYF. The CDR3, as DNA: TGTGCCAGCAGTTCGATTGGGGGGGCCCAGTACTTC.

The chain joins TRBV3-1 (or the pseudogene TRBV3-2) to TRBJ1-1; TRBD1 agrees at 7 bases. The V gene end was trimmed by 5 bases and the J gene end by 5 bases; junction bases not matched to a gene: 11. This CDR3 comprises 15 residues. In germline, CDR1 is LGHDT, CDR2 YNNKEL (reference sequence). This chain's CDR3 is CASSSLQGYRTEAFF. CDR3 DNA: TGTGCCAGCAGCTCACTACAGGGGTATAGGACTGAAGCTTTCTTT.

The chain recombines TRBV2 with TRBJ1-5; no clear D. This CDR3 spans 15 amino acids. Looked up from germline, CDR1 is SNHLY and CDR2 is FYNNEI. The V gene lost 0 bases and the J gene lost 6 bases, with 12 bases spanning the gap. The CDR3 protein is CASSEADTASQPQHF. In nucleotides, the CDR3 is TGTGCCAGCAGTGAAGCCGACACCGCCAGTCAGCCCCAGCATTTT.

This chain joins TRBV5-1 and TRBJ2-7, with D maybe TRBD1 (5 bases). Germline V lookup: CDR1 SGHRS, CDR2 YFSETQ. The length of the CDR3 is 12 residues. V lost 6 bases and J lost 4, with 11 bases in between. The CDR3 sequence: CASKGASYEQYF. For the CDR3, the DNA is TGCGCCAGCAAAGGGGCCTCATACGAGCAGTACTTC.

This chain uses TRBV7-9 with TRBJ2-3; 9 bases are shared with TRBD2. J lost 0 bases, V lost 5 bases, and 6 bases had no gene match. CDR1 and CDR2 from the germline V gene are SEHNR and FQNEAQ (reference sequence). The CDR3 loop spans 16 amino acids. CDR3 region: CASSDPSGISTDTQYF. The CDR3 region has the DNA TGTGCCAGCAGCGACCCTAGCGGGATTAGCACAGATACGCAGTATTTT.

The chain links TRBV29-1 to TRBJ1-2, with a possible D match to TRBD1 (5 bases). Germline CDR1 is SQVTM and CDR2 is ANQGSEA. This CDR3 spans 12 amino acids. V lost 7 bases and J 4 bases, leaving 13 bases between the germline ends. CDR3 amino acids: CSATDTIYGYTF. The DNA of the CDR3 is TGCAGCGCTACGGACACTATCTATGGCTACACCTTC.

The rearrangement links TRBV12-3 or TRBV12-4 to TRBJ1-5, with 8 nucleotides matching TRBD1. The CDR3 is 13 residues long. J lost 6 bases, V lost 5 bases, and 3 bases had no gene match. CDR3 residues: CASSTGGSQPQHF. The CDR3 bases are TGTGCCAGCAGTACAGGGGGATCTCAGCCCCAGCATTTT.

J is TRBJ2-7 and V is TRBV4-3, with D perhaps TRBD1 (5 bases). The CDR3 sequence is 15 residues long. Germline-derived CDR1 and CDR2 are LGHNA and YSLEER. Between the trimmed V and J ends, which lost 0 bases and 3 bases, there was a span of 12 bases. CDR3 nucleotide sequence: TGCGCCAGCAGCCAAGATCCAGGGTTTGACTACGAGCAGTACTTC. Amino acid sequence: CASSQDPGFDYEQYF.

With regard to this clone: Different DNA sequences within this sample yield the same CDR3. The chain uses TRBV18 and TRBJ1-2, with no clear D. Germline assignment: CDR1 KGHSH and CDR2 LQKENI. The CDR3 consists of 13 residues. Trimming pared 3 bases from V and 1 base from J, leaving 6 bases between. In DNA form, the CDR3 reads TGTGCCAGCTCACCGGAGGGTAACTATGGCTACACCTTC. Translated: CASSPEGNYGYTF.

Written as DNA, the CDR3 is TGCGCCAGCAGCCAAGATCCCAGCGGGGGGTTCATTTCCGAGCAGTACTTC. Its protein is CASSQDPSGGFISEQYF. The V gene is TRBV4-1, the J gene TRBJ2-7; the match to TRBD2 covers 9 bases. With V trimmed by 0 bases and J by 6 bases, 12 bases remained unmatched. Germline CDR1 is MGHRA and CDR2 is YSYEKL. The CDR3 consists of 17 residues.

The chain employs TRBV11-2 and TRBJ1-1; tentative D call: TRBD1 (5 bases). This CDR3 comprises 13 residues. With 5 bases removed from V and 10 bases from J, the gap between germline ends came to 17 bases. CDR1 SGHAT and CDR2 FQNNGV come from the germline V gene. This CDR3 reads CASSPSGGSLAFF. The CDR3 coding sequence is TGTGCCAGCAGCCCCTCCGGGGGGTCCTTAGCTTTCTTT. Full variable domain (remainder filled in from reference TRBV11-2 and TRBJ1-1): EAGVAQSPRYKIIEKRQSVAFWCNPISGHATLYWYQQILGQGPKLLIQFQNNGVVDDSQLPKDRFSAERLKGVDSTLKIQPAKLEDSAVYLCASSPSGGSLAFFGQGTRLTVV.